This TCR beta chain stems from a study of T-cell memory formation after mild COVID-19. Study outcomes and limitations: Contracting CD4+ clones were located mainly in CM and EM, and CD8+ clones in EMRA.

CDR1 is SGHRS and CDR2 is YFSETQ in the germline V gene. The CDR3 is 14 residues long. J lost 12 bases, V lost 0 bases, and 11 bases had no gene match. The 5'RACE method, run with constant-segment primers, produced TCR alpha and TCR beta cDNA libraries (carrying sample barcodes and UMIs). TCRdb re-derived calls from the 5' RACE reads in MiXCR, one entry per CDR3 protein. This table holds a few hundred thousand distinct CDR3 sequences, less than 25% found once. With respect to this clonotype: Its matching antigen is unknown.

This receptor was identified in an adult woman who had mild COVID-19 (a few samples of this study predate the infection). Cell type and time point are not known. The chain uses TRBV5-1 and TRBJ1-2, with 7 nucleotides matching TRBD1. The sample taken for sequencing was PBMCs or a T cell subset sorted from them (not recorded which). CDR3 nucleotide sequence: TGCGCCAGCAGCTTGGGGACAGGCCCAGGGGTGCACACCTTC. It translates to CASSLGTGPGVHTF.